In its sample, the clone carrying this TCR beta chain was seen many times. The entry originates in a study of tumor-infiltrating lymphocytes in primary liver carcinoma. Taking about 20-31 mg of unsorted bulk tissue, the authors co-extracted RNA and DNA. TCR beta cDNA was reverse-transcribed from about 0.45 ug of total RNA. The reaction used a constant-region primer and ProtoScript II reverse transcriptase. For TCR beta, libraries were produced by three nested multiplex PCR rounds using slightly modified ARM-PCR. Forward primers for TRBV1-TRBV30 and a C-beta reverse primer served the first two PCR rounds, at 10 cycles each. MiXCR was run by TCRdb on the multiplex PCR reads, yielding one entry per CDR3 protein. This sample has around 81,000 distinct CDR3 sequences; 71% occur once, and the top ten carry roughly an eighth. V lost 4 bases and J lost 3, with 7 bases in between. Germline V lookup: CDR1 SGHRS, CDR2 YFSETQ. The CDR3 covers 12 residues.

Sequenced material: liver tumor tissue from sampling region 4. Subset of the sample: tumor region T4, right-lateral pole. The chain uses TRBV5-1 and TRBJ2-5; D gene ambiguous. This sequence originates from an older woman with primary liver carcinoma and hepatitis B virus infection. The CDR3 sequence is CASSLAEETQYF. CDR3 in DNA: TGCGCCAGCAGCCTCGCGGAAGAGACCCAGTACTTC.